Included here is one T cell receptor (beta chain) sequence, with context. Its antigen is unknown. At one boundary the junction diverges from the germline segment, which might be a read error. This same CDR3 is encoded by further DNA sequences in the sample. The data derive from a study of tumour-infiltrating T cells in Burkitt lymphoma. About the study: This cohort included all epidemiological subtypes of Burkitt lymphoma. General study findings and limits: Many Burkitt lymphoma patients shared several public clonotypes.

There are 16 residues in the CDR3. The V gene's germline CDR1 is SGDLS and CDR2 YYNGEE. Some clones are missing from TCRdb's copy, which holds only in-frame ones; the method was immunoSEQ multiplex PCR. The repertoire includes 150 to 200 clones, 20% to 25% of them detected once, and about 9.4% sits in the top ten. The TCR originated in a human donor with Burkitt lymphoma. The chain links TRBV9 to TRBJ2-7, with a possible D match to TRBD2 (5 bases). The sequenced sample was tumor tissue. CDR3 coding DNA: TGTGCCAGCAGCGTAGGGAGTGGCCTTGGAGGCTACGAGCAATACTTC. Its protein is CASSVGSGLGGYEQYF.